This T cell receptor beta chain is from a study of cytomegalovirus exposure and HLA in healthy donors (dated by TCRdb to 2016 to 2017). In the study overall: An earlier analysis of around 600 of the donors reported about 290 Gb of sequence data and around 120 million unique TCR beta sequences from around 200 million T cells. A separate validation cohort of 100 to 150 different subjects was used in addition to the approximately 640-subject first cohort. Donor age, sex, ethnicity and CMV serostatus were compiled alongside the repertoire data. Typing coverage differed by locus: A, B, C, DRB1 and DQB1 were typed in about 620-630 donors, DQA1 in about 500, DPA1 in around 610, and DPB1 in 400 to 480. In a later genetic analysis, genome-wide SNP genotypes for about 55% of the 666 donors were used, and that subset was treated as a discovery cohort. Among the roughly 410 genotyped donors, around 81% belonged to the genetic ancestry cluster associated with self-reported Caucasian donors. In the later analysis, no new phenotypic data were used to find candidate immune exposures; instead, reliance was placed on TCR beta sequences and their occurrence across donors. In an earlier analysis of several hundred of the donors, high-throughput TCR beta sequencing was used to judge whether each TCR beta V gene segment behaved as functional or pseudogenic. The study aimed to test whether signatures of past pathogen exposure could be identified by cataloging public T cell receptors. Both class I and class II loci were covered by HLA typing, at four-digit resolution. All discovery cohort repertoires had been generated using a single sequencing platform. The T cell repertoires of 550 to 850 subjects were profiled by immunosequencing and related to cytomegalovirus serostatus. The study combined high-throughput TCR immunosequencing, statistical association of individual TCRs with disease status, and machine learning to predict cytomegalovirus infection status. About 280 gigabases of sequencing data and 75 million to 85 million unique TCR sequences made up an early release that covered several hundred HLA-typed donors. Because of strong linkage in the cohort, roughly five DR-DQ haplotypes were treated as single units for association and clustering. In a later analysis, previously published TCR beta repertoires from about 640 donors were re-analyzed and high-resolution HLA genotyping was added so that TCR occurrence patterns could be studied. Among roughly 400 genotyped donors of the cohort, an average of approximately 200,000 unique TCR beta nucleotide sequences was sequenced per donor, of which 15% to 20% were non-productive.

Broad study findings and their caveats: This cohort had only TCR beta chains sequenced, and the lack of alpha or paired-chain data limited which features could be detected. V-gene and J-gene trimming of TCR beta chains was associated with a missense DCLRE1C variant in a later genetic analysis, and the association was replicated in an independent cohort. A later genetic analysis reported fewer N-insertions in productive TCRs among donors in an Asian-associated ancestry cluster than the roughly 700-donor mean. A later analysis reported that several top co-occurrence clusters appeared linked to parvovirus B19, influenza, CMV and Epstein-Barr virus. A later analysis found that most CMV-associated TCR beta chains appeared HLA-restricted, with HLA associations seemingly driven largely by CMV exposure. Because counts were too low, some 17 rarely observed V segments, including chromosome 9 orphons, were left out of the earlier analysis of about 620 of the donors. The authors suggested that the approach could potentially be extended to other disease states and immunological phenotypes. Because HLA typing was missing for some donors at each locus, association tests included only the typed subset. For the cohort, immune exposure information was limited to CMV serostatus. A cluster of highly shared sequence variants was judged likely to represent a technical artifact of the sequencing pipeline. A later analysis found that HLA-associated TCR beta chains were more clonally expanded and had lower generation probabilities than equally common non-associated chains. Correlated functional status among segregating V segments might be attributable to linkage disequilibrium, but an unknown experimental factor could not be ruled out. Sequencing depth was assumed to be roughly uniform across donors in the presence/absence analyses, though that assumption may not hold. A further reported finding was that TCR beta sequences accurately predicted the HLA-A and HLA-B alleles for most subjects in the first cohort. A later analysis found that TCR association rates varied across HLA loci, with DRB1 alleles showing the most associated TCRs and HLA-C alleles the fewest. The classifier was reported to diagnose cytomegalovirus status with high specificity and sensitivity in both the original and validation cohorts. In vitro tests confirmed that three of the cytomegalovirus-associated TCR beta chains recognize cytomegalovirus antigens. Because the 87-base-pair reads could not distinguish some IMGT-functional V segments, including TRBV6-2 and TRBV6-3, those segments were excluded. In the study, about 150 TCR beta chains were listed as associated with cytomegalovirus. In an earlier analysis of some 500 of the donors, most TCR beta V segments were observed in productive rearrangements about 90% or about 30% of the time, broadly matching IMGT annotations. Assigning TCR associations to individual alleles was difficult when HLA alleles, especially DR and DQ, strongly co-occurred. Specific HLA alleles were associated with roughly 16,000 TCR beta sequences at a false discovery rate of 0.05 in a later analysis. Most TCR sequences were observed very rarely across donors, whereas some public TCRs were present in many individuals.

The germline V gene gives CDR1 as LGHNA and CDR2 as YSLEER. Trimming costs V 0 bases and J 4 bases, and their ends lie 4 bases apart. Inclusive of the bounding cysteine and phenylalanine, the CDR3 is 13 residues long. CDR3 DNA is the only sequence kept; it has 39 bases, read in frame from the first base. In total, roughly 670 healthy bone marrow donors made up the cohort. All cohort members were sampled while nominally healthy, although unrecorded immune exposures were likely present. The donor tested CMV seropositive and was one of the 289 seropositive cohort members. Each donor provided a peripheral blood sample, and peripheral blood mononuclear cells were used for TCR beta sequencing. Genomic DNA was extracted from the blood cell samples with the Qiagen DNeasy Blood Extraction Kit. To note about this clone: It has no known antigen specificity. Qualities for individual bases were not recorded, and no much larger clone is one base off.

The method behind the library was the immunoSEQ multiplex PCR assay. For the multiplex PCR, a mixture combining 60 forward primers for TCR Vbeta segments and 13 reverse primers for TCR Jbeta segments was used. Amplification of the CDR3 region of rearranged TCR beta genes was performed with a multiplex PCR assay on genomic DNA. The Illumina HiSeq System was used to sequence the amplified TCR beta libraries as 87-base-pair reads. From the authors' description of their analysis: In a later analysis, tens of millions of unique TCR beta chains were counted across the roughly 670 repertoires, and around 11 million of these chains were shared by at least two donors. Raw reads were error-corrected and collapsed into unique sequences with a nearest-neighbor algorithm that merged closely related sequences to remove PCR and sequencing errors. To assign V, D and J gene segments, CDR3 sequences were aligned to IMGT reference sequences. For a sequence to be retained, a match of at least six nucleotides was required to both a V gene segment and a J gene segment. A rearrangement counted as productive if the CDR3 had no stop codons and remained in frame with V and J, and every other rearrangement counted as non-productive. CDR3 was defined according to IMGT convention as the region running from the second conserved V-encoded cysteine to the conserved J-encoded phenylalanine. Sequences without an unambiguous match to a single V gene segment were excluded from the earlier analysis of about 640 of the donors. In an earlier analysis of several hundred of the donors, V segments were called functional above 56.7% productive rearrangements and were called segregating when the between-donor standard deviation exceeded 5%. A statistical classification framework was built for diagnosing cytomegalovirus status from the catalog of TCR beta chain sequences. V and J gene assignment, in a later analysis, came from comparing TCR nucleotide sequences with IMGT/GENE-DB human TR gene sequences. In a later analysis, CDR3 sequences and most-parsimonious VDJ recombination scenarios were assigned using the TCRdist pipeline. A later analysis defined each TCR beta chain by its CDR3 amino acid sequence plus V-gene family, and excluded reads lacking a unique V-gene family. In a later analysis, around 600 highly shared, low-generation-probability nucleotide sequences were removed to address suspected cross-contamination and a sequencing artifact. A later analysis calculated a clonal expansion index for each public chain from normalized within-repertoire ranks of inferred template counts. In a later analysis, generation probabilities were computed with a VDJ recombination model fitted to out-of-frame rearrangements, and the resulting probabilities were checked against IGoR. In a later analysis, TCR-TCR, TCR-HLA and TCR-CMV co-occurrence was scored with hypergeometric tests, and a repertoire-size bias correction was applied to TCR pairs. To estimate false discovery rates, a later analysis permuted the HLA or CMV assignments 20 times. In a later analysis, co-occurring TCRs were grouped using DBSCAN, with TCRdist sequence similarity added in when clustering inside HLA-allele-positive subsets. For co-occurrence clustering, repertoires with fewer than 30,000 or more than 120,000 public chains were excluded, along with about five repertoires with anomalous nucleotide sharing. Here the immuneACCESS table is served through TCRdb, limited to in-frame sequences with V and J called. Missing clones are a known gap in these copies; in checked studies unresolved V genes cover under half, and the rest lacks a known reason. That table furnishes V, J and clone size, whereas the DNA furnished D and trimming. This sample lists some 180,000 clones; around four fifths were detected once. Clones ranked in the top ten supply less than 2% of the sample.

The chain uses TRBV4-3 and TRBJ1-5, with the D segment identity uncertain. The specimen sequenced was PBMCs. The sequence was collected from a man in his forties or fifties in good health and CMV-seropositive. The CDR3 protein: CASSQDFNQPQHF. In nucleotides, the sequence is TGCGCCAGCAGCCAAGACTTTAATCAGCCCCAGCATTTT.